The 23 T cell receptor beta chains in this list originate from one sample, sequenced in a study of cytomegalovirus exposure and HLA in healthy donors. Both 60 Vbeta primers and 13 Jbeta primers went into the PCR. Repertoires were generated with immunoSEQ multiplex PCR, while TCRdb's copy carries only in-frame clones and drops some. The sample holds 95,000 to 100,000 clones, roughly 74% seen once. The sequenced sample was PBMCs. The origin of the receptors is a woman aged 35 to 49 in good health and CMV-seronegative.

The chain links TRBV7-2 to TRBJ2-1, with 9 nucleotides matching TRBD2. This CDR3 has 15 amino acids. From germline, CDR1 is SGHTA and CDR2 FQGNSA. V dropped 5 bases and J dropped 7; count of bases not matched to a gene: 9. The CDR3 is CASSIGGLATNEQFF. The CDR3 DNA reads TGTGCCAGCAGCATAGGGGGACTAGCAACAAATGAGCAGTTCTTC.

The count of this clone is one. The rearrangement links TRBV7-2 to TRBJ2-7; 10 bases are a match to TRBD2. The junction had 9 bases not matched to a gene; V was cut back by 1 base and J by 9 bases. The germline V gene has CDR1 SGHTA and CDR2 FQGNSA. CDR3 length equals 15 residues. This chain's CDR3 is CASSLVGSGGSLQYF. CDR3 nucleotides: TGTGCCAGCAGCTTAGTGGGTAGCGGGGGGAGTTTGCAGTACTTC.

The chain links TRBV6-5 to TRBJ2-7; TRBD2 matches 7 bases. The CDR3 sequence is 14 residues long. V shed 0 bases and J 1 base; nucleotides not matched to a gene: 0. CDR1 is MNHEY, CDR2 SVGAGI, per germline. CDR3 in DNA: TGTGCCAGCAGTTACTCGCGGGAGTCCTACGAGCAGTACTTC. Its protein product is CASSYSRESYEQYF.

This clone was recorded a few times. The rearrangement links TRBV12-5 to TRBJ1-5; 11 nucleotides line up with TRBD1. CDR1 and CDR2 from the germline V gene are LGHNT and FRNRAP. V lost 0 bases and J lost 2; bases outside the gene matches: 12. This CDR3 is built from 20 residues. In DNA form, the CDR3 reads TGTGCTAGTGGTTTGGTACTCTTTGGGGACAGGGGGGCGGGCAATCAGCCCCAGCATTTT. This encodes CASGLVLFGDRGAGNQPQHF.

The chain's CDR3 is CASSPTGLDTGELFF. The CDR3 region has the DNA TGCGCCAGCAGCCCGACAGGGTTGGACACCGGGGAGCTGTTTTTT. This chain connects TRBV4-1 to TRBJ2-2; 7 bases are a match to TRBD1. CDR1 is MGHRA and CDR2 is YSYEKL in the germline V gene. J lost 3 bases, V lost 4 bases, and 5 bases had no gene match. This CDR3 comprises 15 residues.

The DNA of the CDR3 is TGTGCCAGCAGTGCGGGGAATCAGCCCCAGCATTTT. As protein: CASSAGNQPQHF. The chain joins TRBV19 to TRBJ1-5; D ambiguous. Germline V gene sequence: CDR1 LNHDA, CDR2 SQIVND (reference sequence). Deletions cut 9 bases from V and 4 bases from J, with 10 bases between. The CDR3 extends over 12 amino acids.

This chain connects TRBV10-3 to TRBJ2-1, with 10 bases identical to TRBD2. Germline-derived CDR1 and CDR2 are ENHRY and SYGVKD. V lost 6 bases and J lost 6; bases outside the gene matches: 11. The CDR3 loop spans 16 amino acids. The CDR3, as DNA: TGTGCCATCAGGAGGGAGCGGGAGGGCCGGGGCAATGAGCAGTTCTTC. Protein: CAIRREREGRGNEQFF.

This clone came up a few times. This chain links TRBV7-9 with TRBJ2-2, with 13 positions matching TRBD2. The trim removed 6 bases at V and 0 bases at J, leaving 7 bases unmatched. There are 18 residues in the CDR3. The germline V gene encodes CDR1 SEHNR and CDR2 FQNEAQ (reference sequence). The CDR3 region is CASRFRLAGGSNTGELFF. CDR3 bases: TGTGCCAGCAGATTTCGACTAGCGGGGGGCTCGAACACCGGGGAGCTGTTTTTT.

The rearrangement links TRBV5-1 to TRBJ2-1; tentative D call: TRBD2 (6 bases). CDR1 is SGHRS, CDR2 YFSETQ, per germline. The CDR3 has 15 amino acids. With 0 bases removed from V and 4 bases from J, the gap between germline ends came to 11 bases. The CDR3 loop is CASSLGGGVYNEQFF. Here the CDR3 DNA reads TGCGCCAGCAGCTTGGGAGGCGGGGTTTACAATGAGCAGTTCTTC.

This clone has more than one count but fewer than ten. The rearrangement links TRBV7-2 to TRBJ2-2; 8 nucleotides align to TRBD2. Germline assignment: CDR1 SGHTA and CDR2 FQGNSA. The CDR3 has 16 residues. The V and J ends lost 2 bases and 7 bases, in that order; junction bases with no gene match: 9. The CDR3 loop reads CASSLLPGGAGGELFF. The CDR3 DNA reads as TGTGCCAGCAGCTTACTACCCGGGGGGGCCGGCGGGGAGCTGTTTTTT.

This clone was detected a few times. The rearrangement links TRBV7-3 to TRBJ2-1; weak D call: TRBD1 (5 bases). Trimming stripped 5 bases from V and 6 bases from J, with 20 bases between. The CDR3 sequence is 16 residues long. Germline CDR1 SGHTA, CDR2 FQGTGA. The CDR3: CASSLRVAQGGNEQFF. CDR3 coding DNA: TGTGCCAGCAGCCTCCGGGTAGCCCAGGGTGGCAATGAGCAGTTCTTC. The variable domain in full, completed from reference TRBV7-3 and TRBJ2-1, reads GAGVSQTPSNKVTEKGKYVELRCDPISGHTALYWYRQSLGQGPEFLIYFQGTGAADDSGLPNDRFFAVRPEGSVSTLKIQRTERGDSAVYLCASSLRVAQGGNEQFFGPGTRLTVL.

This clone has a handful of counts. The rearrangement uses TRBV4-1 and TRBJ2-7; 10 bases are a match to TRBD1. The germline V gene encodes CDR1 MGHRA and CDR2 YSYEKL. This CDR3 is 14 amino acids long. V shed 0 bases and J 9 bases; nucleotides not matched to a gene: 5. This CDR3 reads CASSQDWTGGVQYF. As DNA, the CDR3 is TGCGCCAGCAGCCAAGATTGGACAGGGGGGGTGCAGTACTTC.

This chain links TRBV10-2 with TRBJ2-1; D perhaps matches TRBD1 (6 bases). The germline CDR1 and CDR2 sequences are WSHSY and SAAADI. The CDR3 loop spans 14 amino acids. V gave up 8 bases and J gave up 3 bases, with 14 bases separating them. The CDR3 bases are TGCGCCAGCGTACAGGGATCCCTCTACAATGAGCAGTTCTTC. Residues: CASVQGSLYNEQFF.

V and J are TRBV9 and TRBJ2-5; 9 bases agree with TRBD1. The germline CDR1 and CDR2 sequences are SGDLS and YYNGEE. The ends lost 2 bases at V and 11 bases at J; junction bases unmatched: 7. The CDR3 spans 13 residues. CDR3 loop: CASSVEGQGVQYF. In nucleotides, the CDR3 is TGTGCCAGCAGCGTGGAGGGACAGGGAGTGCAGTACTTC.

This clone was counted between two and nine times. This chain links TRBV11-3 with TRBJ2-1; 9 positions agree with TRBD1. CDR1 SGHNT and CDR2 YENEEA come from the germline V gene. The J segment lost 8 bases and the V segment lost 5 bases, leaving 7 bases of the junction unmatched. The length of the CDR3 is 14 residues. CDR3 amino acids: CASSPGTGNYEQFF. Here the CDR3 DNA reads TGTGCCAGCAGCCCGGGGACAGGGAACTATGAGCAGTTCTTC.

This clone has a handful of counts. V and J are TRBV12-5 and TRBJ2-5, with a tentative D call TRBD1 (6 bases). Trimming shortened V by 2 bases and J by 2 bases, and 21 bases separated the two germline ends. This CDR3 is 18 amino acids long. In germline, CDR1 is LGHNT, CDR2 FRNRAP. CDR3 in amino acids: CASGLYPAPRGPQETQYF. The CDR3 region has the DNA TGTGCTAGTGGTTTGTATCCAGCCCCCAGGGGACCTCAAGAGACCCAGTACTTC.

V gene TRBV10-3 combines with J gene TRBJ2-7; the D gene is possibly TRBD1 (5 bases). Looked up from germline, CDR1 is ENHRY and CDR2 is SYGVKD. The CDR3 contains 14 residues. The germline V and J ends were trimmed by 3 bases and 0 bases, with 9 bases remaining between them. The CDR3 bases are TGTGCCATCAGTGACAGGGTTGGCTCCTACGAGCAGTACTTC. It is translated as CAISDRVGSYEQYF.

This chain connects TRBV6-6 to TRBJ2-1; D uncertain. In germline, CDR1 is MNHNY, CDR2 SVGAGI (reference sequence). Trimming stripped 2 bases from V and 6 bases from J, with 5 bases between. This CDR3 spans 12 amino acids. CDR3 sequence reads: CASSYDTNEQFF. The CDR3, as DNA: TGTGCCAGCAGTTACGACACCAATGAGCAGTTCTTC.

The chain uses TRBV29-1 and TRBJ1-1, with 7 bases fitting TRBD1. Germline CDR1 SQVTM, CDR2 ANQGSEA. The CDR3 contains 12 residues. The chain's CDR3 is CAAGTVGTEAFF. The CDR3 bases are TGCGCCGCGGGGACAGTGGGCACTGAAGCTTTCTTT.

The CDR3 sequence: CASSYGRVNEQYF. The CDR3 nucleotides are TGTGCCAGCAGTTACGGCAGGGTTAACGAGCAGTACTTC. The chain employs TRBV6-5 and TRBJ2-7; the D gene is possibly TRBD1 (5 bases). In germline, CDR1 is MNHEY, CDR2 SVGAGI. V lost 2 bases to trimming and J lost 5 bases, with 10 bases between them. The CDR3 length is 13 residues.

This CDR3 reads CASSLGLRETDTQYF. CDR3 sequence (DNA): TGCGCCAGCAGCTTGGGGTTGCGGGAGACAGATACGCAGTATTTT. The chain employs TRBV5-1 and TRBJ2-3; 7 bases align to TRBD2. Trimming at V came to 0 bases and at J to 3 bases, leaving 4 bases not matched to a gene. The CDR3 covers 15 residues. Germline loops: CDR1 SGHRS, CDR2 YFSETQ.

The chain has TRBV23-1 and TRBJ2-5; TRBD2 is a possible D gene (6 bases). TRBV23-1 is known as an ORF, though its function is uncertain. This CDR3 region has 16 residues. V was shortened by 2 bases and J by 2 bases, with 15 bases between the two germline ends. The DNA for the CDR3 is TGCGCCAGCAGTCAAATCGGAGGGGACCCACAAGAGACCCAGTACTTC. Amino acid sequence: CASSQIGGDPQETQYF.

The chain has TRBV19 and TRBJ1-2, with D maybe TRBD1 (6 bases). The CDR3 loop spans 15 amino acids. Germline V CDR1 and CDR2: LNHDA, SQIVND (reference sequence). The V end was cut by 7 bases, the J end by 4 bases, with 19 bases between. The CDR3 DNA reads as TGTGCCAGTACCCTAGACAGGACTGGGGCCTATGGCTACACCTTC. Encoded protein: CASTLDRTGAYGYTF.